The 29 T cell receptor beta chains below all came from one sample that was sequenced in a study of blood T cell repertoires in COVID-19. Sequenced by immunoSEQ multiplex PCR; TCRdb stores in-frame clones only, minus some. The table shows over 200,000 clones, with 85% to 90% occurring only once. What was sequenced was peripheral blood. Source of these receptors: a young man with COVID-19, enrolled during active disease.

The chain carries TRBV27 and TRBJ1-1; 9 nucleotides align to TRBD1. Trimming removed 9 bases from V and 4 bases from J; junction bases left unmatched: 9. Germline V gene lookup returns CDR1 MNHEY and CDR2 SMNVEV (reference sequence). The CDR3 extends over 14 amino acids. The CDR3 bases are TGTGCCAGTGAGGACAGGGGAAAGGGCACTGAAGCTTTCTTT. Its translation: CASEDRGKGTEAFF.

CDR3 amino acids: CASSFRLAGTGELFF. CDR3 sequence (DNA): TGTGCCAGCAGTTTTCGACTAGCCGGCACCGGGGAGCTGTTTTTT. The chain is built from TRBV28 and TRBJ2-2; 7 bases map to TRBD2. Germline values: CDR1 MDHEN, CDR2 SYDVKM. The CDR3 has 15 residues. With V trimmed by 3 bases and J by 4 bases, 5 bases remained unmatched.

The chain has TRBV15 and TRBJ1-1; D not resolved. The V and J ends lost 1 base and 1 base respectively, with 4 bases between them. The CDR3 consists of 13 residues. Germline CDR1 and CDR2: LNHNV and YYDKDF (reference sequence). The chain's CDR3 is CATSRVRNTEAFF. Written as DNA, the CDR3 is TGTGCCACCAGCAGAGTCAGGAACACTGAAGCTTTCTTT.

CDR3 DNA sequence: TGTGCCAGCAGACTCAACCTTGGAAACACCATATATTTT. Protein: CASRLNLGNTIYF. The J gene is TRBJ1-3, the V gene TRBV12-3 or TRBV12-4; D unresolved. The CDR3 runs 13 residues. The germline V and J ends were trimmed by 6 bases and 3 bases, with 9 bases remaining between them.

This chain links TRBV25-1 with TRBJ2-2; 11 positions agree with TRBD2. Germline CDR1 and CDR2: MGHDK and SYGVNS. The CDR3 covers 17 residues. V dropped 9 bases and J dropped 4; count of bases not matched to a gene: 13. The CDR3 nucleotides read TGTGCCAGACGACCCGGTACTAGCGGGAGTATCACCGGGGAGCTGTTTTTT. It yields the protein CARRPGTSGSITGELFF.

This chain joins TRBV6-5 and TRBJ1-2; 8 bases fit TRBD1. The germline V gene has CDR1 MNHEY and CDR2 SVGAGI. The length of the CDR3 is 14 residues. Losses at the gene ends were 8 bases for V and 2 bases for J; bases not matched to a gene: 7. In nucleotides, the CDR3 is TGTGCCAGCGGCTGGACAGGGCCAAACTATGGCTACACCTTC. As protein: CASGWTGPNYGYTF.

V is TRBV7-9 and J is TRBJ2-1; 9 bases map to TRBD2. With V trimmed by 0 bases and J by 10 bases, 10 bases remained unmatched. The CDR3 runs to 16 residues. Germline V lookup: CDR1 SEHNR, CDR2 FQNEAQ (reference sequence). CDR3 in DNA: TGTGCCAGCAGCTTAGCGAGTCCTAGCGGGGATCTCGAGCAGTTCTTC. Its protein product is CASSLASPSGDLEQFF.

The rearrangement links TRBV29-1 to TRBJ2-3, with 7 bases identical to TRBD2. This CDR3 is built from 15 residues. V shed 0 bases, J shed 3 bases, and the junction held 6 bases outside the gene matches. Germline CDR1 and CDR2: SQVTM and ANQGSEA. The CDR3 sequence: CSVEDRRERTDTQYF. In DNA, the CDR3 is TGCAGCGTTGAAGATCGGCGGGAGAGGACAGATACGCAGTATTTT.

The genes are TRBV28 and TRBJ2-7, with D tentatively TRBD1 (5 bases). The CDR3 is 14 amino acids. Trimming left V 5 bases short and J 0 bases short, with 11 bases between. The germline V gene encodes CDR1 MDHEN and CDR2 SYDVKM. The DNA of the CDR3 is TGTGCCAGCAGTCCTGGGGCCCTCTCCTACGAGCAGTACTTC. Its translation is CASSPGALSYEQYF.

V and J are TRBV14 and TRBJ1-1, with TRBD1 matching over 7 bases. There are 14 residues in the CDR3. Germline V gives CDR1 SGHDN, CDR2 FVKESK. J gave up 6 bases and V 0 bases, and 4 bases lay outside the gene matches. CDR3 amino acids: CASSQDLGGPEAFF. The CDR3 DNA reads TGTGCCAGCAGCCAAGACCTAGGGGGCCCTGAAGCTTTCTTT.

The rearrangement uses TRBV6-5 and TRBJ1-2, with TRBD1 identical over 10 bases. Germline assignment: CDR1 MNHEY and CDR2 SVGAGI. The CDR3 covers 16 residues. V was pared by 2 bases and J by 3 bases, with 6 bases of the junction left unmatched. The CDR3 DNA reads TGTGCCAGCAGTTACAACCGGGACAGGGGAGACTATGGCTACACCTTC. Protein: CASSYNRDRGDYGYTF.

V usage is TRBV7-7 and J usage is TRBJ2-3, with 11 bases fitting TRBD1. Germline V gene lookup returns CDR1 SSHAT and CDR2 FNYEAQ (reference sequence). Trimming cost V 4 bases and J 0 bases; bases outside gene matches: 15. There are 20 residues in the CDR3. This chain's CDR3 is CASSYSLPGQGGLSTDTQYF. The CDR3 DNA follows: TGTGCCAGCAGCTACTCCCTGCCGGGACAGGGGGGGCTAAGCACAGATACGCAGTATTTT.

The rearrangement joins TRBV6-2 or TRBV6-3 to TRBJ1-4, with 8 positions matching TRBD1. The CDR3 is 14 residues long. Germline assignment: CDR1 MNHEY and CDR2 SVGEGT. V lost 4 bases, J lost 8 bases, and 6 bases stayed unmatched. The CDR3: CASSSTGVREKLFF. CDR3 DNA: TGTGCCAGCAGTTCGACAGGGGTCCGAGAAAAACTGTTTTTT.

The chain links TRBV6-5 to TRBJ2-7, with 10 bases that match TRBD1. With 4 bases clipped from V and 5 bases from J, the junction kept 8 bases outside the gene matches. The CDR3 sequence is 15 residues long. Germline CDR1 and CDR2: MNHEY and SVGAGI. The CDR3 DNA reads TGTGCCAGCAGTTGGATTGGGACAGGGGTCCACGAGCAGTACTTC. This codes for CASSWIGTGVHEQYF.

The genes are TRBV6-2 or TRBV6-3 and TRBJ2-7; TRBD2 might be the D (7 bases). Trimming removed 4 bases from V and 3 bases from J, with 16 bases in between. Germline V CDR1 and CDR2: MNHEY, SVGEGT. This CDR3 region has 15 residues. The CDR3 sequence: CASSSGGGGIYEQYF. The CDR3 DNA reads TGTGCCAGCAGTTCGGGGGGCGGAGGGATCTACGAGCAGTACTTC.

The V call is TRBV28, the J call TRBJ2-7, with 7 bases identical to TRBD2. The germline CDR1 and CDR2 sequences are MDHEN and SYDVKM. The CDR3 loop spans 19 amino acids. V was clipped by 5 bases and J by 6 bases; unmatched bases: 25. DNA for the CDR3: TGTGCCAGCAGTCCGCACCCCGGGACGGGAGGACAATCCTTTACCGAGCAGTACTTC. This codes for CASSPHPGTGGQSFTEQYF.

The chain carries TRBV19 and TRBJ1-5; tentative D call: TRBD1 (5 bases). Germline CDR1 and CDR2: LNHDA and SQIVND (reference sequence). There are 15 residues in the CDR3. Trimming took 6 bases from V and 2 from J, leaving 14 bases between them. The CDR3 region is CASRIRVMGNQPQHF. The CDR3 bases are TGTGCCAGTAGAATCAGGGTTATGGGCAATCAGCCCCAGCATTTT.

Only a few counts were recorded for this clone. This sequence joins TRBV5-6 and TRBJ2-7, with D tentatively TRBD2 (6 bases). The ends were cut back, 0 bases at V and 1 base at J, with 11 bases in the middle. The CDR3 has 15 amino acids. From germline, CDR1 is SGHDT and CDR2 YYEEEE. The CDR3 nucleotides read TGTGCCAGCAGCTTGGTTGGGACTCCTTCCTACGAGCAGTACTTC. Protein product: CASSLVGTPSYEQYF. Full variable domain (rest looked up from reference TRBV5-6 and TRBJ2-7): DAGVTQSPTHLIKTRGQQVTLRCSPKSGHDTVSWYQQALGQGPQFIFQYYEEEERQRGNFPDRFSGHQFPNYSSELNVNALLLGDSALYLCASSLVGTPSYEQYFGPGTRLTVT.

The V call is TRBV5-1, the J call TRBJ1-6; 9 bases are a match to TRBD1. This CDR3 contains 15 residues. The V segment lost 1 base and the J segment 7 bases; nucleotides outside the gene matches: 3. The V gene's germline CDR1 is SGHRS and CDR2 YFSETQ. The CDR3 coding sequence is TGCGCCAGCAGCTTGTCGGGACAGGGAAATTCACCCCTCCACTTT. Its protein product is CASSLSGQGNSPLHF.

The CDR3 DNA follows: TGTGCCAGCAGCTCCCTGGACAGGGAGACCGGGGAGCTGTTTTTT. Protein: CASSSLDRETGELFF. The chain recombines TRBV7-3 with TRBJ2-2, with 8 positions matching TRBD1. Germline CDR1 is SGHTA and CDR2 is FQGTGA. This CDR3 region has 15 residues. Unmatched junction bases numbered 6, after V lost 4 bases and J lost 5 bases.

The gene calls are TRBV1 and TRBJ2-4; the table assigns TRBD2, which was not confirmed against the DNA. TRBV1 is described as a pseudogene. There are 19 residues in the CDR3. The CDR3 protein is CTSSQAVQRLVWDKNIQYF. The CDR3 nucleotides are TGCACCAGCAGCCAAGCCGTCCAGCGGCTCGTTTGGGACAAAAACATTCAGTACTTC.

The genes are TRBV6-6 and TRBJ2-2; TRBD1 is a possible D gene (5 bases). V lost 7 bases to trimming and J lost 5 bases, with 17 bases between them. The V gene's germline CDR1 is MNHNY and CDR2 SVGAGI (reference sequence). The CDR3 extends over 15 amino acids. CDR3 protein: CASTYVGDETGELFF. For the CDR3, the DNA is TGTGCCAGCACCTACGTAGGGGATGAGACCGGGGAGCTGTTTTTT.

The chain uses TRBV19 and TRBJ2-7; possible D gene TRBD1, 6 bases. With 6 bases removed from V and 2 bases from J, the gap between germline ends came to 11 bases. From germline, CDR1 is LNHDA and CDR2 SQIVND (reference sequence). The CDR3 consists of 13 residues. The CDR3 nucleotides read TGTGCCAGTAGCACCGGGACACCCTACGAGCAGTACTTC. It codes for CASSTGTPYEQYF.

CDR3 sequence reads: CASSPGGTGGIYNEQFF. DNA of the CDR3: TGTGCCAGCAGCCCGGGAGGAACAGGGGGAATTTACAATGAGCAGTTCTTC. The chain is built from TRBV3-1 (or the pseudogene TRBV3-2) and TRBJ2-1; perhaps TRBD1 as D (8 bases). Germline V gene lookup returns CDR1 LGHDT and CDR2 YNNKEL (reference sequence). V was shortened by 4 bases and J by 4 bases, with 20 bases between the two germline ends. The CDR3 covers 17 residues.

The V gene is TRBV2, the J gene TRBJ1-2, with 7 positions matching TRBD1. The V gene end was trimmed by 4 bases and the J gene end by 8 bases; junction bases not matched to a gene: 10. Germline V gene data show CDR1 as SNHLY and CDR2 as FYNNEI. The CDR3 extends over 14 amino acids. Here the CDR3 DNA reads TGTGCCAGCAGTGGGAGCAGGGGGTCGAGAGGCTACACCTTC. Translated, it gives CASSGSRGSRGYTF.

V and J are TRBV30 and TRBJ2-1, with 9 bases that match TRBD2. V was pared by 0 bases and J by 8 bases, with 11 bases of the junction left unmatched. This CDR3 is 16 amino acids long. Germline V gene lookup returns CDR1 GTSNPN and CDR2 SVGIG (reference sequence). The CDR3 DNA sequence: TGTGCCTGGAGTGTACACTCGGGACTAGCCTCGGATGAGCAGTTCTTC. Translating it yields CAWSVHSGLASDEQFF.

The chain is built from TRBV7-9 and TRBJ1-1; 8 positions agree with TRBD1. V gave up 5 bases and J gave up 1 base; unmatched junction bases: 3. Germline assignment: CDR1 SEHNR and CDR2 FQNEAQ (reference sequence). CDR3 size: 14 residues. The CDR3 sequence is CASSLQGGNTEAFF. The CDR3, as DNA: TGTGCCAGCAGCCTACAGGGGGGGAACACTGAAGCTTTCTTT.

J is TRBJ1-1 and V is TRBV19; 7 bases align to TRBD1. The CDR3 runs to 13 residues. Germline V gene sequence: CDR1 LNHDA, CDR2 SQIVND (reference sequence). Trimming took 6 bases from V and 8 from J; bases not matched to a gene: 9. The CDR3 protein is CASSLTPTGEAFF. The CDR3 bases are TGTGCCAGTAGCCTAACCCCGACAGGGGAAGCTTTCTTT.

This clone was counted a single time. V is TRBV11-2 and J is TRBJ1-1; possibly TRBD1 for D (6 bases). The V end was cut by 3 bases, the J end by 5 bases, with 13 bases between. The CDR3 has 14 amino acids. CDR1 is SGHAT, CDR2 FQNNGV, per germline. This CDR3 is CASSLGGGRTEAFF. CDR3 sequence (DNA): TGTGCCAGCAGCTTGGGAGGGGGGCGAACTGAAGCTTTCTTT. The full variable domain, rest sourced from reference TRBV11-2 and TRBJ1-1, is EAGVAQSPRYKIIEKRQSVAFWCNPISGHATLYWYQQILGQGPKLLIQFQNNGVVDDSQLPKDRFSAERLKGVDSTLKIQPAKLEDSAVYLCASSLGGGRTEAFFGQGTRLTVV.